A single sample gave rise to the 25 T cell receptor beta chains below, sequenced in a study of T cells after yellow fever vaccination. A single record per CDR3 protein comes from TCRdb applying MiXCR to the 5' RACE reads. The sample includes roughly 150,000 distinct CDR3 sequences, around 6.3% seen only once; the top ten take about 0.61%. This material consisted of CD4+ T cells sorted from PBMCs, taken 10 days after the yellow fever booster vaccination. Every receptor here comes from a man under 40 who received the YFV17D yellow fever vaccine.

This clonotype was detected many times. The chain is built from TRBV7-2 and TRBJ2-3; D is unresolved. Per the germline V gene, CDR1 is SGHTA and CDR2 is FQGNSA. V dropped 1 base and J dropped 4 bases, with 6 bases sitting between them. This CDR3 has 13 residues. CDR3 nucleotides: TGTGCCAGCAGCTTAGGGTTTCCAGATACGCAGTATTTT. Its translation is CASSLGFPDTQYF.

V and J are TRBV25-1 and TRBJ2-1; 10 positions match TRBD2. The junction had 8 bases not matched to a gene; V was cut back by 4 bases and J by 8 bases. This CDR3 has 15 amino acids. CDR1 MGHDK and CDR2 SYGVNS come from the germline V gene. CDR3: CASSGLAGARYEQFF. The CDR3 region has the DNA TGTGCCAGCAGTGGGCTAGCGGGAGCGCGGTATGAGCAGTTCTTC.

V is TRBV7-2 and J is TRBJ2-7; a weak D match, TRBD1 (6 bases). CDR1 is SGHTA and CDR2 is FQGNSA in the germline V gene. The CDR3 totals 15 residues. Trimming shortened V by 4 bases and J by 1 base, and 14 bases separated the two germline ends. The CDR3, as DNA: TGTGCCAGCAGCTATGGGTTGGGGGCTTCCTACGAGCAGTACTTC. Its translation: CASSYGLGASYEQYF.

The rearrangement joins TRBV7-2 to TRBJ2-7, with TRBD2 matching 7 bases. Germline V CDR1 and CDR2: SGHTA, FQGNSA. V was pared by 5 bases and J by 0 bases, with 4 bases of the junction left unmatched. The CDR3 extends over 14 amino acids. CDR3: CASSRRGTSYEQYF. CDR3 in DNA: TGTGCCAGCAGCCGGCGGGGGACCTCCTACGAGCAGTACTTC. The full variable domain, completed using reference TRBV7-2 and TRBJ2-7, is GAGVSQSPSNKVTEKGKDVELRCDPISGHTALYWYRQSLGQGLEFLIYFQGNSAPDKSGLPSDRFSAERTGGSVSTLTIQRTQQEDSAVYLCASSRRGTSYEQYFGPGTRLTVT.

The table lists this clonotype with a few counts. The chain combines TRBV7-8 with TRBJ2-3; D could derive from TRBD1 or TRBD2 (5 bases each). This CDR3 region has 14 residues. Between the trimmed V and J ends, which lost 2 bases and 6 bases, there was a span of 12 bases. Germline V gives CDR1 SGHVS, CDR2 FQNEAQ. Here the CDR3 reads CASSLYRGSDTQYF. CDR3 in DNA: TGTGCCAGCAGCTTATATCGGGGCTCGGATACGCAGTATTTT.

V gene TRBV20-1 combines with J gene TRBJ2-5; weak D call: TRBD2 (5 bases). V lost 5 bases, J lost 3 bases, and 7 bases lay in between. Germline-derived CDR1 and CDR2 are DFQATT and SNEGSKA (reference sequence). The CDR3 consists of 11 residues. Here the CDR3 DNA reads TGCAGTGCTCTGGAGGAAGAGACCCAGTACTTC. Amino acids: CSALEEETQYF.

This clonotype was observed at least ten times. This chain joins TRBV20-1 and TRBJ2-1, with no clear D. V lost 0 bases and J lost 5, with 8 bases in between. The V gene's germline CDR1 is DFQATT and CDR2 SNEGSKA (reference sequence). The CDR3 contains 13 residues. This CDR3 reads CSARDSYDNEQFF. The CDR3 nucleotides are TGCAGTGCTAGAGATTCCTATGACAATGAGCAGTTCTTC.

In this sample, this clonotype turned up a few times. V and J are TRBV30 and TRBJ1-1; the D gene is possibly TRBD1 (6 bases). Deletions cut 4 bases from V and 4 bases from J, with 22 bases between. The V gene's germline CDR1 is GTSNPN and CDR2 SVGIG (reference sequence). The CDR3 runs 16 residues. CDR3 in DNA: TGTGCCTGGAAAGCCAGGGGTCGCTACCCGGGCACTGAAGCTTTCTTT. It encodes CAWKARGRYPGTEAFF. The full variable domain, completed using reference TRBV30 and TRBJ1-1, is SQTIHQWPATLVQPVGSPLSLECTVEGTSNPNLYWYRQAAGRGLQLLFYSVGIGQISSEVPQNLSASRPQDRQFILSSKKLLLSDSGFYLCAWKARGRYPGTEAFFGQGTRLTVV.

CDR3 sequence (DNA): TGCAGCGTTTTAGGGGTAGCGTCCCCCACCTACAATGAGCAGTTCTTC. Protein sequence: CSVLGVASPTYNEQFF. The V gene is TRBV29-1, the J gene TRBJ2-1; D is tentatively TRBD1 or TRBD2 (5 bases each). V was clipped by 5 bases and J by 2 bases, with 19 bases between them. CDR1 and CDR2 from the germline V gene are SQVTM and ANQGSEA. The CDR3 is 16 amino acids.

The table lists this clonotype with a few counts. The genes are TRBV24-1 and TRBJ2-2, with 9 bases fitting TRBD1. Germline values: CDR1 KGHDR, CDR2 SFDVKD. With V trimmed by 3 bases and J by 7 bases, 11 bases remained unmatched. This CDR3 comprises 17 residues. CDR3 amino acids: CATSDPGTGFIGGELFF. In DNA, the CDR3 is TGTGCCACCAGTGATCCTGGGACAGGGTTCATCGGCGGGGAGCTGTTTTTT.

This chain uses TRBV11-2 with TRBJ2-5; 8 bases agree with TRBD2. From germline, CDR1 is SGHAT and CDR2 FQNNGV. After removal of 2 bases from V and 1 base from J, the junction contained 15 bases not matched to a gene. This CDR3 has 19 amino acids. Here the CDR3 DNA reads TGTGCCAGCAGCTTAAGGGGTTCTAGCGGGCCTCGTTTCCAAGAGACCCAGTACTTC. It specifies CASSLRGSSGPRFQETQYF.

This clonotype appeared many times. The V gene is TRBV9, the J gene TRBJ2-2; no clear D gene. CDR1 is SGDLS, CDR2 YYNGEE, per germline. The CDR3 sequence is 13 residues long. The V gene lost 0 bases and the J gene lost 6 bases, with 6 bases spanning the gap. CDR3: CASSVGGAGELFF. The CDR3 DNA reads TGTGCCAGCAGCGTAGGTGGCGCCGGGGAGCTGTTTTTT.

This clonotype has a handful of counts. The chain employs TRBV7-2 and TRBJ2-7; maybe TRBD2 (6 bases). This CDR3 spans 15 amino acids. The V gene's germline CDR1 is SGHTA and CDR2 FQGNSA. Trimming left V 5 bases short and J 3 bases short, with 17 bases between. The CDR3 here is CASSQSPAGGYEQYF. The CDR3 bases are TGTGCCAGCAGCCAGAGTCCGGCCGGGGGCTACGAGCAGTACTTC.

This clonotype was observed at least ten times. V gene TRBV9 combines with J gene TRBJ2-3; D uncertain. Trimming took off 0 bases at V and 4 bases at J, with 12 bases between the two ends. The CDR3 is made up of 15 amino acids. Per germline, CDR1 SGDLS and CDR2 YYNGEE. Here the CDR3 DNA reads TGTGCCAGCAGCGTAGGTTCCGGATTGGCAGATACGCAGTATTTT. It is translated as CASSVGSGLADTQYF.

In its sample, this clonotype was seen many times. The chain links TRBV9 to TRBJ1-4; no reliable D call. The CDR3 covers 14 residues. CDR1 and CDR2 from the germline V gene are SGDLS and YYNGEE. Between the trimmed V and J ends, which lost 2 bases and 8 bases, there was a span of 13 bases. This chain's CDR3 is CASSVGREVEKLFF. The CDR3 DNA reads as TGTGCCAGCAGCGTGGGAAGGGAGGTGGAAAAACTGTTTTTT.

This clonotype appeared many times. This chain joins TRBV6-1 and TRBJ2-3, with TRBD1 matching over 7 bases. The V gene's germline CDR1 is MNHNS and CDR2 SASEGT. The CDR3 length is 15 residues. V lost 5 bases and J lost 2; bases outside the gene matches: 7. For the CDR3, the DNA is TGTGCCAGCAGTCCAGGGGGACGGTCCACAGATACGCAGTATTTT. Encoded protein: CASSPGGRSTDTQYF.

This clonotype was seen ten or more times. This rearrangement joins TRBV20-1 to TRBJ2-5; D is ambiguous. CDR1 and CDR2 from the germline V gene are DFQATT and SNEGSKA (reference sequence). The CDR3 loop spans 10 amino acids. The germline V and J ends were trimmed by 1 base and 5 bases, with 2 bases remaining between them. The CDR3 DNA reads TGCAGTGCTAGAGTCGAGACCCAGTACTTC. Its protein is CSARVETQYF.

Worth noting for this clonotype: A clone one base away is much larger, so this may be a read error. The chain couples TRBV5-1 to TRBJ2-1; D remains unclear. The CDR3 is made up of 16 amino acids. Germline V gene lookup returns CDR1 SGHRS and CDR2 YFSETQ. The CDR3, as DNA: TGCGCCACCAGCTTGGGTGGTTCCTCCTCTCACAATGAGCAGTTCTTC. Protein: CATSLGGSSSHNEQFF.

This clonotype was counted at least ten times. The chain couples TRBV5-1 to TRBJ2-1; D is ambiguous. Trimming took 5 bases from V and 4 from J, leaving 10 bases between them. The germline gives CDR1 SGHRS, CDR2 YFSETQ. The CDR3 runs 13 residues. The CDR3 DNA sequence: TGCGCCAGCAGGGCGGACCGGTACAATGAGCAGTTCTTC. Its protein product is CASRADRYNEQFF.

This clonotype turned up a few times. The chain recombines TRBV12-5 with TRBJ2-1; possible D gene TRBD2, 5 bases. CDR3 length equals 12 residues. Germline V gives CDR1 LGHNT, CDR2 FRNRAP. V dropped 6 bases and J dropped 4 bases, with 7 bases sitting between them. This CDR3 is CASGPGYNEQFF. The DNA for the CDR3 is TGTGCTAGTGGGCCGGGGTACAATGAGCAGTTCTTC. Full variable domain (rest looked up from reference TRBV12-5 and TRBJ2-1): DARVTQTPRHKVTEMGQEVTMRCQPILGHNTVFWYRQTMMQGLELLAYFRNRAPLDDSGMPKDRFSAEMPDATLATLKIQPSEPRDSAVYFCASGPGYNEQFFGPGTRLTVL.

The CDR3 nucleotides are TGCAGTGCTCATCACACGGGGGGGGCGGGAGGTTCATACAATGAGCAGTTCTTC. This encodes CSAHHTGGAGGSYNEQFF. The chain links TRBV20-1 to TRBJ2-1, with TRBD2 matching over 8 bases. V gave up 5 bases and J gave up 4 bases; unmatched junction bases: 19. This CDR3 has 18 residues. CDR1 DFQATT and CDR2 SNEGSKA come from the germline V gene (reference sequence).

This sequence joins TRBV19 and TRBJ2-1; 10 nucleotides align to TRBD1. With 5 bases clipped from V and 7 bases from J, the junction kept 14 bases outside the gene matches. Germline V gives CDR1 LNHDA, CDR2 SQIVND (reference sequence). The CDR3 contains 17 residues. In nucleotides, the CDR3 is TGTGCCAGTAGTTGGAGCCTTTGGACAGGGGGAGAAAATGAGCAGTTCTTC. It specifies CASSWSLWTGGENEQFF.

This clonotype occurred many times. The V and J genes are TRBV20-1 and TRBJ2-5; unclear D gene. The CDR3 covers 12 residues. Germline loops: CDR1 DFQATT, CDR2 SNEGSKA (reference sequence). V lost 6 bases and J 5 bases, leaving 13 bases between the germline ends. The CDR3 here is CSARTRFETQYF. CDR3 in DNA: TGCAGTGCCCGGACCAGGTTTGAGACCCAGTACTTC.

This clonotype was detected ten times or more. The chain recombines TRBV28 with TRBJ2-7; D ambiguous. The CDR3 spans 14 residues. Trimming removed 4 bases from V and 2 bases from J, with 12 bases in between. The germline V gene encodes CDR1 MDHEN and CDR2 SYDVKM. DNA for the CDR3: TGTGCCAGCAGTTCCCTTGGCAGGACCTACGAGCAGTACTTC. This encodes CASSSLGRTYEQYF.

This clonotype was seen many times. The rearrangement links TRBV5-1 to TRBJ1-1; D is unresolved. V was shortened by 2 bases and J by 1 base, with 6 bases between the two germline ends. Germline CDR1 reads SGHRS; CDR2 reads YFSETQ. The CDR3 has 13 amino acids. CDR3 residues: CASSFYGNTEAFF. In DNA form, the CDR3 reads TGCGCCAGCAGCTTCTATGGGAACACTGAAGCTTTCTTT.